This TCR beta chain was obtained from a study of tumor and adjacent non-tumor tissue in lung cancer. TCRbeta libraries were built with three rounds of nested PCR, modified from ARM-PCR. TCRdb ran MiXCR on the multiplex PCR reads and lists one entry per CDR3 protein. This table holds 44,000 or so distinct CDR3 sequences, 60% to 70% found once. This clonotype showed up just a few times. The junction and the germline gene differ at one end; a read error may be behind it. This sample's RNA came from whole unsorted tissue. The normal lung tissue was taken more than 3 cm from the tumor edge. This CDR3 comprises 13 residues.

The TCR sequence derives from a woman between 40 and 55 years old with non-small cell lung cancer. The V and J genes are TRBV12-3 or TRBV12-4 and TRBJ2-7; D gene unclear. Sequencing was performed on distant non-tumor lung tissue. The CDR3 loop reads CAGRAGQGYVQYF. In nucleotides, the CDR3 is TGTGCCGGCAGAGCCGGGCAAGGGTACGTGCAGTACTTC.